These 21 T cell receptor beta chains share one sample of origin, sequenced in a study of T cell responses to AZD1222 COVID-19 vaccine. TCRdb's table, derived via immunoSEQ multiplex PCR, lists solely in-frame clones and lacks some. The table lists some 100,000 clones, about 86% of them singletons, with about 16% in the top ten. The source material was peripheral blood, sampled 28 days after the second AZD1222 dose. Source of these receptors: an adult who received the AZD1222 COVID-19 vaccine.

This rearrangement joins TRBV19 to TRBJ2-1, with 8 bases lining up with TRBD2. V was pared by 3 bases and J by 2 bases, with 3 bases of the junction left unmatched. Germline V gene sequence: CDR1 LNHDA, CDR2 SQIVND (reference sequence). The length of the CDR3 is 15 residues. DNA for the CDR3: TGTGCCAGTAGTATTTCGGGGGGGGCCTACAATGAGCAGTTCTTC. Protein sequence: CASSISGGAYNEQFF.

CDR3 loop: CASSIRHLHEQFF. In DNA, the CDR3 is TGTGCCAGCAGCATCCGACACCTCCATGAGCAGTTCTTC. The chain carries TRBV11-2 and TRBJ2-1; D unclear. The germline V gene has CDR1 SGHAT and CDR2 FQNNGV. CDR3 length: 13 residues. With 5 bases removed from V and 8 bases from J, the gap between germline ends came to 13 bases.

V usage is TRBV5-4 and J usage is TRBJ2-5, with D uncertain. There are 14 residues in the CDR3. The germline V and J ends were trimmed by 4 bases and 5 bases, with 15 bases remaining between them. CDR1 and CDR2 from the germline V gene are SGHNT and YYREEE (reference sequence). CDR3 sequence: CASSPGFPGETQYF. The CDR3, as DNA: TGTGCCAGCAGCCCAGGATTCCCCGGGGAGACCCAGTACTTC.

This clone was found a few times. This chain uses TRBV15 with TRBJ1-2; 9 nucleotides agree with TRBD1. The CDR3 extends over 13 amino acids. The junction had 0 bases not matched to a gene; V was cut back by 6 bases and J by 1 base. Per the germline V gene, CDR1 is LNHNV and CDR2 is YYDKDF (reference sequence). CDR3 loop: CATRTGGNYGYTF. CDR3 in DNA: TGTGCCACCAGGACAGGGGGTAACTATGGCTACACCTTC.

The chain carries TRBV7-9 and TRBJ1-2; D remains ambiguous. The germline V and J ends were trimmed by 0 bases and 1 base, with 6 bases remaining between them. The CDR3 consists of 14 residues. The germline V gene encodes CDR1 SEHNR and CDR2 FQNEAQ (reference sequence). CDR3 region: CASSLAIVNYGYTF. CDR3 in DNA: TGTGCCAGCAGCTTAGCAATAGTTAACTATGGCTACACCTTC.

The chain employs TRBV2 and TRBJ2-7; D not certain. CDR3 length equals 11 residues. Germline-derived CDR1 and CDR2 are SNHLY and FYNNEI. V was shortened by 7 bases and J by 4 bases, with 8 bases between the two germline ends. The CDR3 loop is CASTGSYEQYF. The CDR3 DNA reads TGTGCCAGCACCGGGTCTTACGAGCAGTACTTC.

The V call is TRBV3-1 (or the pseudogene TRBV3-2), the J call TRBJ2-3; D unresolved. CDR3 length equals 11 residues. Germline values: CDR1 LGHDT, CDR2 YNNKEL (reference sequence). V dropped 4 bases and J dropped 2 bases, with 1 base sitting between them. In DNA, the CDR3 is TGTGCCAGCAGCCCCACAGATACGCAGTATTTT. Translating it yields CASSPTDTQYF.

Written as DNA, the CDR3 is TGTGCCAGCAGTGACTCGTCCGGGAACACCGGGGAGCTGTTTTTT. Translation gives CASSDSSGNTGELFF. The gene calls are TRBV6-4 and TRBJ2-2, with D uncertain. Trimming removed 0 bases from V and 1 base from J, with 6 bases in between. Germline CDR1 reads MRHNA; CDR2 reads SNTAGT. There are 15 residues in the CDR3.

This clone was seen only a few times. The V and J genes are TRBV3-1 (or the pseudogene TRBV3-2) and TRBJ1-1; D gene ambiguous. The length of the CDR3 is 15 residues. Trimming shortened V by 0 bases and J by 0 bases, and 8 bases separated the two germline ends. Germline values: CDR1 LGHDT, CDR2 YNNKEL (reference sequence). The CDR3 is CASSQDGGLNTEAFF. CDR3 sequence (DNA): TGTGCCAGCAGCCAAGATGGCGGGTTGAACACTGAAGCTTTCTTT.

This clone was recorded once. The chain recombines TRBV21-1 with TRBJ2-7; TRBD2, the table's D call, was not compared with the DNA. TRBV21-1 is deemed a pseudogene. This CDR3 has 14 amino acids. Written as DNA, the CDR3 is TGTGCCAGCACCCCCGGGGATGTACGTGGTGAGCAGTACTTC. Translating gives CASTPGDVRGEQYF.

This rearrangement joins TRBV18 to TRBJ2-3; 11 nucleotides align to TRBD2. The ends lost 2 bases at V and 5 bases at J; junction bases unmatched: 9. The CDR3 has 17 residues. Germline V gene sequence: CDR1 KGHSH, CDR2 LQKENI. The CDR3 loop reads CASSPLSLAGGQDTQYF. The CDR3, as DNA: TGTGCCAGCTCACCATTGAGTCTAGCGGGAGGCCAAGATACGCAGTATTTT.

The rearrangement joins TRBV10-3 to TRBJ2-1; possibly TRBD1 for D (6 bases). Per germline, CDR1 ENHRY and CDR2 SYGVKD. Trimming removed 7 bases at V and 4 bases at J, with 11 bases between. The CDR3 is 13 amino acids. CDR3: CAIIAGEYNEQFF. The CDR3 DNA follows: TGTGCCATCATAGCAGGGGAATACAATGAGCAGTTCTTC.

This chain links TRBV28 with TRBJ1-5, with unresolved D. This CDR3 region has 15 residues. Germline V gene data show CDR1 as MDHEN and CDR2 as SYDVKM. V was shortened by 2 bases and J by 5 bases, with 13 bases between the two germline ends. The CDR3 sequence: CASSLGLGVYQPQHF. CDR3 bases: TGTGCCAGCAGTTTAGGCCTAGGAGTTTATCAGCCCCAGCATTTT.

V gene TRBV29-1 combines with J gene TRBJ1-2; 8 nucleotides match TRBD1. Germline trimming cut 4 bases from V and 8 bases from J; bases unmatched to any gene: 3. This CDR3 is 11 amino acids long. Germline V gives CDR1 SQVTM, CDR2 ANQGSEA. CDR3 residues: CSVAGGDGYTF. The DNA of the CDR3 is TGCAGCGTTGCAGGGGGCGACGGCTACACCTTC.

CDR3 sequence reads: CASSPGDRRYEQYF. CDR3 nucleotide sequence: TGTGCCAGCTCACCAGGCGACAGGCGGTACGAGCAGTACTTC. V is TRBV18 and J is TRBJ2-7, with D possibly TRBD1 on 6 matching bases. V was cut by 2 bases and J by 4 bases, with 12 bases left in between. The CDR3 runs to 14 residues. Germline CDR1 is KGHSH and CDR2 is LQKENI.

The chain has TRBV30 and TRBJ1-2; 7 bases align to TRBD1. CDR1 and CDR2 (germline): GTSNPN, SVGIG (reference sequence). CDR3 length equals 14 residues. After removal of 1 base from V and 7 bases from J, the junction contained 9 bases not matched to a gene. In nucleotides, the CDR3 is TGTGCCTGGAGTGCGGGACAGAGCGTGCGTGGCTACACCTTC. Amino acids: CAWSAGQSVRGYTF.

V and J are TRBV4-3 and TRBJ1-2, with D maybe TRBD1 (6 bases). This CDR3 contains 18 residues. Germline values: CDR1 LGHNA, CDR2 YSLEER. Trimming left V 0 bases short and J 4 bases short, with 21 bases between. CDR3 sequence reads: CASSQEPLLGAPAYGYTF. In DNA, the CDR3 is TGCGCCAGCAGCCAAGAACCACTTTTGGGGGCCCCCGCCTATGGCTACACCTTC.

This clone is medium-sized by share. This chain's CDR3 is CASSTPVGELFF. CDR3 DNA: TGTGCCAGCAGCACACCCGTAGGGGAGCTGTTTTTT. The rearrangement uses TRBV7-9 and TRBJ2-2; D gene unclear. CDR3 length: 12 amino acids. The ends were cut back, 5 bases at V and 8 bases at J, with 9 bases in the middle. Germline CDR1 is SEHNR and CDR2 is FQNEAQ (reference sequence).

This chain connects TRBV11-2 to TRBJ2-1; TRBD2 matches 10 bases. V trimming: 1 base; J trimming: 7 bases; junction bases outside the gene matches: 4. The CDR3 has 15 residues. Germline lookup yields CDR1 SGHAT and CDR2 FQNNGV. This chain's CDR3 is CASSLGRTSGNEQFF. Written as DNA, the CDR3 is TGTGCCAGCAGCTTAGGGAGGACTAGCGGAAATGAGCAGTTCTTC.

The rearrangement links TRBV7-2 to TRBJ1-4, with TRBD1 matching over 7 bases. Germline V gives CDR1 SGHTA, CDR2 FQGNSA. The CDR3 has 14 amino acids. V was clipped by 5 bases and J by 15 bases; unmatched bases: 15. The chain's CDR3 is CASSRQGGQEGVFF. DNA for the CDR3: TGTGCCAGCAGCAGACAGGGAGGGCAGGAAGGTGTGTTTTTT. The full variable domain, in which reference TRBV7-2 and TRBJ1-4 provide the parts outside the CDR3, is GAGVSQSPSNKVTEKGKDVELRCDPISGHTALYWYRQSLGQGLEFLIYFQGNSAPDKSGLPSDRFSAERTGGSVSTLTIQRTQQEDSAVYLCASSRQGGQEGVFFGSGTQLSVL.

The chain links TRBV19 to TRBJ1-4, with D perhaps matching TRBD1 (6 bases). Trimming removed 2 bases at V and 3 bases at J, with 10 bases between. This CDR3 is 15 amino acids long. Germline V gene lookup returns CDR1 LNHDA and CDR2 SQIVND (reference sequence). CDR3 bases: TGTGCCAGTAGTATACAGGGGCAGCCTAATGAAAAACTGTTTTTT. Translated, it gives CASSIQGQPNEKLFF.